This passage covers 16 T cell receptor beta chains from one sample sequenced in a study of blood T cell repertoires in COVID-19. Repertoires were generated with immunoSEQ multiplex PCR, while TCRdb's copy carries only in-frame clones and drops some. Here the sample spans roughly 180,000 clones, roughly 79% being singletons. The source material was peripheral blood. These receptors all come from a man aged 60 to 75 with active or convalescent COVID-19.

J is TRBJ1-1 and V is TRBV7-8; D possibly corresponds to TRBD1 (6 bases). The CDR3 length is 18 residues. V lost 1 base to trimming and J lost 3 bases, with 21 bases between them. The germline CDR1 and CDR2 sequences are SGHVS and FQNEAQ. CDR3 nucleotide sequence: TGTGCCAGCAGCTTAGAGCCGGGGGGCGGGAGTGTGGACACTGAAGCTTTCTTT. Residues: CASSLEPGGGSVDTEAFF.

This chain connects TRBV5-1 to TRBJ1-1; D might be TRBD1 (5 bases). V shed 5 bases and J shed 0 bases, with 11 bases lying between them. This CDR3 comprises 14 residues. Germline V gene data show CDR1 as SGHRS and CDR2 as YFSETQ. Here the CDR3 DNA reads TGCGCCAGCAGACTGACAGCAATGAACACTGAAGCTTTCTTT. As protein: CASRLTAMNTEAFF.

The chain couples TRBV24-1 to TRBJ2-2, with 10 bases identical to TRBD1. The CDR3 consists of 16 residues. The V and J ends lost 3 bases and 6 bases, in that order; junction bases with no gene match: 6. Germline assignment: CDR1 KGHDR and CDR2 SFDVKD. The CDR3 nucleotides are TGTGCCACCAGTGATACCCGACAGGGGGCATCCGGGGAGCTGTTTTTT. As protein: CATSDTRQGASGELFF.

V usage is TRBV10-3 and J usage is TRBJ1-5, with D perhaps TRBD1 (5 bases). CDR3 size: 12 residues. V lost 3 bases and J lost 8, with 8 bases in between. Germline lookup yields CDR1 ENHRY and CDR2 SYGVKD. The CDR3 nucleotides are TGTGCCATCAGTGATGGGGGGGAGCCCCAGCATTTT. Protein sequence: CAISDGGEPQHF.

This clone was counted once. The chain combines TRBV20-1 with TRBJ2-1; the D is unclear. Trimming took 2 bases from V and 7 from J, leaving 3 bases between them. The CDR3 has 10 amino acids. In germline, CDR1 is DFQATT, CDR2 SNEGSKA (reference sequence). CDR3 nucleotides: TGCAGTGCTAGACAGAATGAGCAGTTCTTC. This encodes CSARQNEQFF.

The chain joins TRBV5-5 to TRBJ2-1, with no clear D. This CDR3 contains 15 residues. Germline V gene data show CDR1 as SGHKS and CDR2 as YYEKEE (reference sequence). V was cut by 4 bases and J by 6 bases, with 17 bases left in between. CDR3 in DNA: TGTGCCAGCAGCCCCGAGAAGTTCATTATCAATGAGCAGTTCTTC. The encoded protein is CASSPEKFIINEQFF.

V usage is TRBV7-3 and J usage is TRBJ2-6, with 8 nucleotides matching TRBD1. After removal of 4 bases from V and 4 bases from J, the junction contained 9 bases not matched to a gene. This CDR3 spans 17 amino acids. Per germline, CDR1 SGHTA and CDR2 FQGTGA. CDR3 sequence reads: CASSSNLRGRGANVLTF. The CDR3 DNA reads TGTGCCAGCAGCTCAAATCTCAGGGGGCGCGGGGCCAACGTCCTGACTTTC. Using reference TRBV7-3 and TRBJ2-6 for the parts outside the CDR3, the full variable domain is GAGVSQTPSNKVTEKGKYVELRCDPISGHTALYWYRQSLGQGPEFLIYFQGTGAADDSGLPNDRFFAVRPEGSVSTLKIQRTERGDSAVYLCASSSNLRGRGANVLTFGAGSRLTVL.

The gene calls are TRBV13 and TRBJ2-1, with unresolved D. CDR1 and CDR2 from the germline V gene are PRHDT and FYEKMQ (reference sequence). This CDR3 has 12 residues. V dropped 2 bases and J dropped 7 bases, with 6 bases sitting between them. CDR3 nucleotides: TGTGCCAGCAGCTTATTGCTAAATGAGCAGTTCTTC. This encodes CASSLLLNEQFF. The full variable domain, completed using reference TRBV13 and TRBJ2-1, is AAGVIQSPRHLIKEKRETATLKCYPIPRHDTVYWYQQGPGQDPQFLISFYEKMQSDKGSIPDRFSAQQFSDYHSELNMSSLELGDSALYFCASSLLLNEQFFGPGTRLTVL.

V gene TRBV7-2 combines with J gene TRBJ2-5; D is possibly TRBD2 (7 bases). The germline V and J ends were trimmed by 3 bases and 5 bases, with 16 bases remaining between them. The CDR3 runs 15 residues. Germline CDR1 SGHTA, CDR2 FQGNSA. This CDR3 is CASSFPGGRWETQYF. DNA of the CDR3: TGTGCCAGCAGCTTTCCCGGGGGGCGCTGGGAGACCCAGTACTTC.

The rearrangement joins TRBV7-2 to TRBJ1-5; the D gene is possibly TRBD1 (6 bases). V shed 5 bases and J shed 2 bases, with 13 bases lying between them. The CDR3 is made up of 15 amino acids. The V gene's germline CDR1 is SGHTA and CDR2 FQGNSA. CDR3 sequence: CASSQSGGRNQPQHF. The CDR3 coding sequence is TGTGCCAGCAGCCAGTCGGGGGGCCGCAATCAGCCCCAGCATTTT.

This rearrangement joins TRBV6-5 to TRBJ2-2; maybe TRBD2 (6 bases). This CDR3 is built from 15 residues. The V and J ends lost 6 bases and 0 bases respectively, with 11 bases between them. Germline V gives CDR1 MNHEY, CDR2 SVGAGI. The CDR3 bases are TGTGCCAGCAGGGGACTTCTCGCGAACACCGGGGAGCTGTTTTTT. As protein: CASRGLLANTGELFF.

The rearrangement joins TRBV24-1 to TRBJ2-5, with TRBD2 matching 14 bases. The germline CDR1 and CDR2 sequences are KGHDR and SFDVKD. V lost 1 base to trimming and J lost 4 bases; unmatched junction nucleotides: 7. The CDR3 runs to 18 residues. The CDR3 DNA sequence: TGTGCCACCAGTGATTTTATGGGACTAGCGGGAGTTCCAGAGACCCAGTACTTC. Translated: CATSDFMGLAGVPETQYF.

The CDR3 DNA sequence: TGTGCCAGCAGCTTGTTAAGGGGGCCCGGCGAGCAGTACTTC. Protein product: CASSLLRGPGEQYF. V usage is TRBV5-6 and J usage is TRBJ2-7; TRBD1 matches 7 bases. The length of the CDR3 is 14 residues. J gave up 6 bases and V 1 base, and 7 bases lay outside the gene matches. Germline CDR1 SGHDT, CDR2 YYEEEE.

The V gene is TRBV18, the J gene TRBJ2-3; the D gene is possibly TRBD2 (6 bases). The CDR3 totals 17 residues. V was shortened by 2 bases and J by 4 bases, with 19 bases between the two germline ends. Germline loops: CDR1 KGHSH, CDR2 LQKENI. The CDR3 DNA is TGTGCCAGCTCACCAGATTGGTGGGAGGCCATAGCAGATACGCAGTATTTT. Protein product: CASSPDWWEAIADTQYF.

This clone was detected a few times. The rearrangement joins TRBV15 to TRBJ2-3; D is unclear. Germline values: CDR1 LNHNV, CDR2 YYDKDF (reference sequence). The V and J ends lost 1 base and 1 base respectively, with 9 bases between them. The CDR3 totals 15 residues. The CDR3 loop reads CATSRGSAGTDTQYF. DNA of the CDR3: TGTGCCACCAGCAGAGGGTCGGCGGGCACAGATACGCAGTATTTT.

CDR3 bases: TGCGCCAGCAGCTTGGCGGGGGGCGAGCAGTACTTC. This codes for CASSLAGGEQYF. This chain links TRBV5-1 with TRBJ2-7; 7 bases are a match to TRBD2. The V segment lost 0 bases and the J segment 6 bases; nucleotides outside the gene matches: 0. CDR1 and CDR2 from the germline V gene are SGHRS and YFSETQ. The CDR3 length is 12 residues.